These T cell receptor beta chains were read from a single sample in a study of T cell changes during pregnancy in multiple sclerosis. Data came from immunoSEQ multiplex PCR; TCRdb stores just in-frame clones and leaves some out. The sample holds about 56,000 clones, about 83% seen once. Sequencing used peripheral blood from another person, used as feeder cells. These receptors came from a human donor whose cells served as feeder cells for cultures in a pregnancy study. Each CDR3 is given with its conserved first and last residue. D genes are given only for firm matches. Expanded clones are given a class, and other clones once, few, many or no size at all.

V	J	D	size	DNA	CDR3
TRBV7-9	TRBJ2-3	TRBD2	few	TGTGCCAGCAGCCCCAGCGGGGGAAGTGCAGATACGCAGTATTTT	CASSPSGGSADTQYF
TRBV15	TRBJ1-1	TRBD1	few	TGTGCCACCAGCAGAAGGGATACAGGGGAAAACACTGAAGCTTTCTTT	CATSRRDTGENTEAFF
TRBV28	TRBJ1-1	TRBD1	.	TGTGCCAGCAGTTCCTCCGGGACAGGGGCAGGCACTGAAGCTTTCTTT	CASSSSGTGAGTEAFF
TRBV23-1	TRBJ1-2	.	.	TGCGCCAGCAGTCAATCGAGGCTGGGCGGCTACACCTTC	CASSQSRLGGYTF
TRBV6-6	TRBJ1-5	.	.	TGTGCCAGCAGTCCCGCTGGCGGCCTCAATCAGCCCCAGCATTTT	CASSPAGGLNQPQHF
TRBV9	TRBJ2-3	TRBD2	once	TGTGCCAGCAGCCTCGGTCTAGCGGGGGGCACAGATACGCAGTATTTT	CASSLGLAGGTDTQYF
TRBV4-1	TRBJ1-1	.	.	TGCGCCAGCAGCCTCCTGGAGGACACTGAAGCTTTCTTT	CASSLLEDTEAFF
TRBV4-1	TRBJ2-7	.	few	TGCGCCAGCAGCCAAGGATTGTCCTACGAGCAGTACTTC	CASSQGLSYEQYF
TRBV7-2	TRBJ2-7	TRBD1	.	TGTGCCAGCAGCTCTCAGCAGGGGGCTACCTACGAGCAGTACTTC	CASSSQQGATYEQYF
TRBV25-1	TRBJ2-1	TRBD2	.	TGTGCCAGCAGTGTGCGGGAGCCCTCCTACAATGAGCAGTTCTTC	CASSVREPSYNEQFF
TRBV4-2	TRBJ2-7	.	.	TGTGCCAGCAGCCAAGATAGAGGGAACGAGCAGTACTTC	CASSQDRGNEQYF
TRBV4-2	TRBJ2-5	.	once	TGTGCCAGCAGCCCCCAACCCCAGGGAAGCCCAGAGACCCAGTACTTC	CASSPQPQGSPETQYF
TRBV5-1	TRBJ1-3	TRBD1	.	TGCGCCAGCAGCTTGGGGACAGGGGGAAACACCATATATTTT	CASSLGTGGNTIYF
TRBV6-4	TRBJ2-1	.	.	TGTGCCAGCAGTGAGGTGGGCAGCCTTGGGGAGCAGTTCTTC	CASSEVGSLGEQFF
TRBV19	TRBJ1-1	TRBD1	.	TGTGCCAGTAGTGGGGCCCGACAGGGTGCGAACACTGAAGCTTTCTTT	CASSGARQGANTEAFF
TRBV7-9	TRBJ1-2	TRBD1	.	TGTGCCAGCAGCTCCTCTTGGGACAGGGTCTATGGCTACACCTTC	CASSSSWDRVYGYTF
TRBV5-1	TRBJ2-1	TRBD1	.	TGCGCCAGCAGCTTGAAAGGACAGGGGCCATATTTGAACTACAATGAGCAGTTCTTC	CASSLKGQGPYLNYNEQFF
TRBV30	TRBJ1-2	TRBD1	.	TGTGCCTGGCGGGGAGGGGACAGGAATTCCTATGGCTACACCTTC	CAWRGGDRNSYGYTF
TRBV7-9	TRBJ2-3	.	.	TGTGCCAGCAGCTTTCTCCGGTCCCTCACAGATACGCAGTATTTT	CASSFLRSLTDTQYF
TRBV6-4	TRBJ2-3	.	.	TGTGCCAGCAGTTACACTAGCACAGATACGCAGTATTTT	CASSYTSTDTQYF
TRBV6-5	TRBJ1-4	.	.	TGTGCCAGCAGTTACTCGATTTCCGAAAAACTGTTTTTT	CASSYSISEKLFF
TRBV5-4	TRBJ1-2	TRBD1	few	TGTGCCAGCAGCTTGGACAGGGGGAATGGCTACACCTTC	CASSLDRGNGYTF
TRBV28	TRBJ1-3	.	.	TGTGCCAGCAGTTCGGGAGGGAGGGCTTCTGGAAACACCATATATTTT	CASSSGGRASGNTIYF
TRBV14	TRBJ1-2	TRBD1	.	TGTGCCAGCAGCCCCCGACAGGGAGAGTACTATGGCTACACCTTC	CASSPRQGEYYGYTF
TRBV23-1	TRBJ2-2	.	.	TGCGCCAGCAGTCCGCTCCACAGGGATGGCACCGGGGAGCTGTTTTTT	CASSPLHRDGTGELFF
TRBV6-5	TRBJ2-6	.	once	TGTGCCAGCAAACTGCAGCCCTCTGGGGCCAACGTCCTGACTTTC	CASKLQPSGANVLTF
TRBV6-6	TRBJ2-7	TRBD1	.	TGTGCCAGCAGTTACTCAAGCAGGGGGCTCTACGAGCAGTACTTC	CASSYSSRGLYEQYF
TRBV19	TRBJ2-5	TRBD1	.	TGTGCCAGTAGTGGGACAGTGCAAGAGACCCAGTACTTC	CASSGTVQETQYF
TRBV6-6	TRBJ2-7	.	.	TGTGCCAGCAGTTACACCCTGGGCAGACCTACCTACGAGCAGTACTTC	CASSYTLGRPTYEQYF
TRBV19	TRBJ1-6	.	.	TGTGCCAGTAGCCGCGGGATCTATAATTCACCCCTCCACTTT	CASSRGIYNSPLHF
TRBV6-1	TRBJ1-6	.	.	TGTGCCAGCAGTGAGATGGGACGGGATAATTCACCCCTCCACTTT	CASSEMGRDNSPLHF
TRBV19	TRBJ2-3	.	once	TGTGCCAGTAGTGACACTAGCACAGATACGCAGTATTTT	CASSDTSTDTQYF
TRBV10-3	TRBJ1-2	.	.	TGTGCCATCACCCAGGGGTCTGGTGGCTACACCTTC	CAITQGSGGYTF
TRBV28	TRBJ2-7	.	.	TGTGCCAGCAGTCCATTCTTACAGGGCCACGAGCAGTACTTC	CASSPFLQGHEQYF
TRBV15	TRBJ2-7	TRBD2	.	TGTGCCACCAGCAGTCCCTTAGGAGGGGAGGGATCCTACGAGCAGTACTTC	CATSSPLGGEGSYEQYF
TRBV9	TRBJ2-6	.	.	TGTGCCAGCGGCGGACAGAGCTCTGGGGCCAACGTCCTGACTTTC	CASGGQSSGANVLTF
TRBV7-7	TRBJ1-1	.	.	TGTGCTAGCAGCTTAGTGGGGGGGCCGGCAGCTTTCTTT	CASSLVGGPAAFF
TRBV5-5	TRBJ1-2	.	.	TGTGCCAGCAGCCCCGAGGACTTTAACTATGGCTACACCTTC	CASSPEDFNYGYTF
TRBV5-1	TRBJ2-3	.	once	TGCGCCAGCTCTACCGCGAGGGGAGGCACAGATACGCAGTATTTT	CASSTARGGTDTQYF
TRBV6-1	TRBJ1-1	.	.	TGTGCCAGCACCACGGGCACCACGAACACTGAAGCTTTCTTT	CASTTGTTNTEAFF
TRBV28	TRBJ1-2	.	once	TGTGCCAGCAGATTTAACTATGGCTACACCTTC	CASRFNYGYTF
TRBV7-2	TRBJ2-1	.	.	TGTGCCAGCAGCCCCGGGACGGGGAACAATGAGCAGTTCTTC	CASSPGTGNNEQFF
TRBV6-5	TRBJ1-4	.	.	TGTGCCAGCAGTTACCAGGGGTTCACGTCTAATGAAAAACTGTTTTTT	CASSYQGFTSNEKLFF
TRBV10-3	TRBJ2-3	.	.	TGTGCCATCAGTGAGAAGCTTGCGGAGACAAGCACAGATACGCAGTATTTT	CAISEKLAETSTDTQYF
TRBV9	TRBJ2-6	.	.	TGTGCCAGCAGCGGCGTCGGGGCGAGTCCCGGGGCCAACGTCCTGACTTTC	CASSGVGASPGANVLTF
TRBV19	TRBJ1-1	.	.	TGTGCCACCCAGGTGAGCACTGAAGCTTTCTTT	CATQVSTEAFF
TRBV5-4	TRBJ1-5	.	.	TGTGCCAGCAGCTTGTGGGGGAGCAATCAGCCCCAGCATTTT	CASSLWGSNQPQHF
TRBV14	TRBJ2-5	.	.	TGTGCCAGCAGCCAGGGTCTTGGGGAGACCCAGTACTTC	CASSQGLGETQYF
TRBV2	TRBJ1-2	.	.	TGTGCCAGCACCGCAAGGGGCGGCTATGGCTACACCTTC	CASTARGGYGYTF
TRBV29-1	TRBJ1-1	.	.	TGCAGCGCCGAGAGGCCTGTGAACACTGAAGCTTTCTTT	CSAERPVNTEAFF
TRBV7-2	TRBJ1-2	.	.	TGTGCCAGCAGCCCTCCGATGGGACAAGCTAACTATGGCTACACCTTC	CASSPPMGQANYGYTF
TRBV6-5	TRBJ1-1	TRBD1	.	TGTGCCAGCAGTCCGAGGACAGGGCGCACTGAAGCTTTCTTT	CASSPRTGRTEAFF
TRBV5-1	TRBJ1-4	.	.	TGCGCCAGCAGCTTCAACAGGGATGAAAAACTGTTTTTT	CASSFNRDEKLFF